Listed below are T cell receptor beta chains from one sample, sequenced in a study of T cell changes during pregnancy in multiple sclerosis. TCRdb's copy holds only in-frame clones and misses some; the assay was immunoSEQ multiplex PCR. Of around 29,000 clones listed, more than 75% are singletons. Source: CD8+ T cells from peripheral blood mononuclear cells, taken after pregnancy. These receptors all come from a female donor with multiple sclerosis, enrolled in a pregnancy study. CDR3s include the opening cysteine and the closing phenylalanine or tryptophan.

CDR3aa | j_gene | v_gene
CASSVGSGRVNEQFF | TRBJ2-1 | TRBV2
CASRSGFYNSPLHF | TRBJ1-6 | TRBV6-1
CASSLGYSYNEQFF | TRBJ2-1 | TRBV7-6
CASSLRVTGDGYTF | TRBJ1-2 | TRBV5-1
CASSFTGGWVADEQFF | TRBJ2-1 | TRBV7-3
CASSLVAGGDTEAFF | TRBJ1-1 | TRBV7-6
CASSATGGLYEQYF | TRBJ2-7 | TRBV5-8
CSVGDRRNTGELFF | TRBJ2-2 | TRBV29-1
CASSQFPTKVNTEAFF | TRBJ1-1 | TRBV14
CATSRDRENSPLHF | TRBJ1-6 | TRBV15
CASGNSYNSPLHF | TRBJ1-6 | TRBV5-6
CAWSWEERGTGELFF | TRBJ2-2 | TRBV30
CASSLGGSGGQETQYF | TRBJ2-5 | TRBV5-4
CASSWGGNTDTQYF | TRBJ2-3 | TRBV28
CATTRGENSPLHF | TRBJ1-6 | TRBV19
CASSPSTGLNTEAFF | TRBJ1-1 | TRBV5-6
CASSLPQRSWNEQFF | TRBJ2-1 | TRBV7-2
CASSPRLRTYEQYF | TRBJ2-7 | TRBV2
CASSLGQASSYEQYF | TRBJ2-7 | TRBV7-3
CASAGGSPYEQYF | TRBJ2-7 | TRBV5-5
CASSSGQGAGELFF | TRBJ2-2 | TRBV6-1
CASSIHLSRNEQFF | TRBJ2-1 | TRBV19
CASHTGNTEAFF | TRBJ1-1 | TRBV6-5
CASSPTKRGGHDDEQFF | TRBJ2-1 | TRBV7-3
CASSQAPGGSYEQYF | TRBJ2-7 | TRBV4-3
CASTPSPPATRISGYTF | TRBJ1-2 | TRBV6-8
CASSHRDRGQTDTQYF | TRBJ2-3 | TRBV5-1
CASSTPQGAGEDLPLDQETQYF | TRBJ2-5 | TRBV28
CASSQQGSLAEAFF | TRBJ1-1 | TRBV13
CASSESSGGPDTQYF | TRBJ2-3 | TRBV6-1
CASSPHRGPSYNEQFF | TRBJ2-1 | TRBV5-4
CASSRATGSGANVLTF | TRBJ2-6 | TRBV13
CATSREVGQGNEKLFF | TRBJ1-4 | TRBV15
CASSSPSGGAAGELFF | TRBJ2-2 | TRBV7-8
CASSLVDRGHSPLHF | TRBJ1-6 | TRBV28
CAWSVWQGWTNEKLFF | TRBJ1-4 | TRBV30
CASSERGDYNEQFF | TRBJ2-1 | TRBV6-1